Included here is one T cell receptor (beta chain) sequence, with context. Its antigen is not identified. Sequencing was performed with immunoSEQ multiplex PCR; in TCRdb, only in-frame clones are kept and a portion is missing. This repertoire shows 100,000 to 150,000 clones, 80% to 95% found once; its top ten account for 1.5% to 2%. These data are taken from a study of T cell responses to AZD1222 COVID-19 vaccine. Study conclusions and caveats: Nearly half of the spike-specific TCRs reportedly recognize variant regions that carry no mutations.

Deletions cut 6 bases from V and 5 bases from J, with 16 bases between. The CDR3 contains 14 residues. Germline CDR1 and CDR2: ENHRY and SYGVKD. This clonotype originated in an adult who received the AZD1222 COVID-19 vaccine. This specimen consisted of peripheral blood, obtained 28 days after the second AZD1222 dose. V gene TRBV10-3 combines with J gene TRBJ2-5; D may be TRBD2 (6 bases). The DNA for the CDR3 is TGTGCCATCAGGGAGGACGGGGCGGGGGAGACCCAGTACTTC. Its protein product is CAIREDGAGETQYF.